The rows below give T cell receptor beta chains drawn from one sample of a study of cytomegalovirus exposure and HLA in healthy donors. TCRdb's table, derived via immunoSEQ multiplex PCR, lists solely in-frame clones and lacks some. The table lists some 140,000 clones, roughly 80% of them singletons, with roughly 4% in the top ten. Specimen: PBMCs. These receptors came from a woman between 40 and 55 years old in good health and CMV-seronegative. Each CDR3 is given with its conserved first and last residue. A D gene is named only where the DNA matches it firmly. Size is omitted from some rows. Given values are once, few, many or a class for expanded clones.

16	NA	TRBV5-1	TRBJ2-5	TRBD2	CASSTGTSVQQETQYF	TGCGCCAGCAGCACAGGGACTAGCGTGCAACAAGAGACCCAGTACTTC
14	NA	TRBV27	TRBJ2-7	TRBD2	CASRSGTSGREQYF	TGTGCCAGCAGATCCGGGACTAGCGGGAGGGAGCAGTACTTC
14	NA	TRBV7-9	TRBJ1-5	NA	CASSLDRVGQPQHF	TGTGCCAGCAGCTTAGACAGGGTGGGGCAGCCCCAGCATTTT
17	NA	TRBV27	TRBJ1-6	TRBD1	CASSFTGGGSYNSPLHF	TGTGCCAGCAGTTTTACAGGGGGGGGCTCCTATAATTCACCCCTCCACTTT
14	NA	TRBV9	TRBJ2-7	NA	CASSARQASYEQYF	TGTGCCAGCAGCGCCCGACAGGCCTCCTACGAGCAGTACTTC
16	NA	TRBV5-1	TRBJ1-4	TRBD1	CASSSGTGAPNEKLFF	TGCGCCAGCAGCTCCGGGACAGGGGCACCTAATGAAAAACTGTTTTTT
15	NA	TRBV2	TRBJ2-2	NA	CASSELRSNTGELFF	TGTGCCAGCAGTGAGTTGCGGTCGAACACCGGGGAGCTGTTTTTT
14	NA	TRBV5-1	TRBJ2-4	NA	CASSQLGTSNIQYF	TGCGCCAGCAGCCAATTAGGGACTTCCAACATTCAGTACTTC
19	NA	TRBV5-1	TRBJ2-3	TRBD2	CASSFLLAGGNKDADTQYF	TGCGCCAGCAGCTTTCTCCTAGCGGGAGGGAATAAAGACGCAGATACGCAGTATTTT
15	NA	TRBV4-1	TRBJ1-1	TRBD1	CASSQGQGMNTEAFF	TGCGCCAGCAGCCAGGGACAGGGGATGAACACTGAAGCTTTCTTT
16	NA	TRBV27	TRBJ1-5	TRBD1	CASARTGVDSNQPQHF	TGTGCCAGCGCTAGGACAGGTGTCGATAGCAATCAGCCCCAGCATTTT
16	few	TRBV6-5	TRBJ1-3	NA	CASSYGAPSSGNTIYF	TGTGCCAGCAGTTACGGGGCCCCAAGCTCTGGAAACACCATATATTTT
16	few	TRBV5-6	TRBJ2-7	TRBD2	CASSLASGGARDEQYF	TGTGCCAGCAGCTTGGCTAGCGGGGGGGCGAGGGACGAGCAGTACTTC
16	NA	TRBV6-5	TRBJ2-3	NA	CASSYGEAFSTDTQYF	TGTGCCAGCAGTTATGGTGAGGCGTTCAGCACAGATACGCAGTATTTT
14	few	TRBV21-1	TRBJ1-5	NA	CASRPERRNQPQHF	TGTGCCAGCAGACCGGAAAGGAGGAATCAGCCCCAGCATTTT
14	NA	TRBV19	TRBJ1-1	NA	CASSIEGRGSEAFF	TGTGCCAGTAGTATAGAGGGGAGAGGATCCGAAGCTTTCTTT
9	NA	TRBV10-3	TRBJ2-7	NA	CASYYEQYF	TGTGCCTCTTACTACGAGCAGTACTTC
15	NA	TRBV28	TRBJ1-6	NA	CASSAPQAFNSPLHF	TGTGCCAGCAGTGCCCCCCAAGCCTTTAATTCACCCCTCCACTTT
14	NA	TRBV5-1	TRBJ2-3	TRBD1	CASSYDRETDTQYF	TGCGCCAGCAGCTACGACAGGGAGACAGATACGCAGTATTTT
15	NA	TRBV2	TRBJ2-2	TRBD1	CASSRTGTGTGELFF	TGTGCCAGCAGTAGGACAGGGACGGGCACCGGGGAGCTGTTTTTT
17	NA	TRBV4-1	TRBJ2-2	NA	CASSQGFGLSNTGELFF	TGCGCCAGCAGCCAAGGATTCGGACTTTCCAACACCGGGGAGCTGTTTTTT
15	NA	TRBV7-9	TRBJ1-6	NA	CASSLIGGNNSPLHF	TGTGCCAGCAGCTTAATAGGAGGGAATAATTCACCCCTCCACTTT
14	once	TRBV5-1	TRBJ1-1	NA	CASTWGVKNTEAFF	TGCGCCAGCACCTGGGGGGTAAAGAACACTGAAGCTTTCTTT
18	NA	TRBV28	TRBJ2-3	TRBD1	CASRESYRTGAHTDTQYF	TGTGCCAGCAGGGAGAGCTATAGGACAGGAGCGCACACAGATACGCAGTATTTT
16	NA	TRBV11-3	TRBJ2-1	TRBD2	CASSLGTSGKPSEQFF	TGTGCCAGCAGCTTAGGGACTAGCGGGAAGCCCAGTGAGCAGTTCTTC
14	NA	TRBV10-1	TRBJ2-7	TRBD1	CASSAGTDPYEQYF	TGCGCCAGCAGTGCCGGGACAGATCCCTACGAGCAGTACTTC
15	NA	TRBV11-3	TRBJ2-3	NA	CASSLASSRSDTQYF	TGTGCCAGCAGCTTAGCTAGCAGTCGGTCAGATACGCAGTATTTT
11	NA	TRBV7-9	TRBJ1-5	NA	CASSPGGPQHF	TGTGCCAGCAGCCCGGGAGGGCCCCAGCATTTT
15	NA	TRBV11-3	TRBJ2-7	NA	CASSFQQGTSYEQYF	TGTGCCAGCAGCTTCCAACAGGGGACTTCCTACGAGCAGTACTTC
16	NA	TRBV4-1	TRBJ1-6	NA	CASSQGWGQADSPLHF	TGCGCCAGCAGCCAGGGATGGGGGCAGGCAGATTCACCCCTCCACTTT
14	once	TRBV2	TRBJ1-2	NA	CASSEAEQGQGYTF	TGTGCCAGCAGTGAAGCGGAGCAGGGTCAAGGCTACACCTTC
14	NA	TRBV27	TRBJ1-5	TRBD1	CASQGTGGNQPQHF	TGTGCCAGCCAAGGGACAGGGGGCAATCAGCCCCAGCATTTT
15	NA	TRBV13	TRBJ2-7	NA	CASSLRGPSGYEQYF	TGTGCCAGCAGCCTTCGCGGCCCCTCCGGGTACGAGCAGTACTTC
12	few	TRBV12-5	TRBJ2-3	NA	CASGLLTDTQYF	TGTGCTAGTGGTTTGCTCACAGATACGCAGTATTTT
15	NA	TRBV5-1	TRBJ2-3	TRBD1	CASTSGQAGPDTQYF	TGCGCCAGCACCTCCGGACAGGCGGGCCCAGATACGCAGTATTTT
15	NA	TRBV7-9	TRBJ2-2	NA	CASSLGTADTGELFF	TGTGCCAGCAGCTTAGGTACAGCTGACACCGGGGAGCTGTTTTTT
14	NA	TRBV27	TRBJ2-1	NA	CASSLPTGNNEQFF	TGTGCCAGCAGTTTACCCACAGGGAACAATGAGCAGTTCTTC
15	once	TRBV5-1	TRBJ2-5	TRBD1	CATKTGPSVLETQYF	TGCGCCACCAAGACAGGGCCCTCTGTTTTGGAGACCCAGTACTTC
15	NA	TRBV5-1	TRBJ2-7	TRBD2	CASSPGTSGTYEQYF	TGCGCCAGCAGCCCCGGGACTAGCGGTACCTACGAGCAGTACTTC
13	NA	TRBV6-5	TRBJ1-2	NA	CASSYSLASLPTF	TGTGCCAGCAGTTACTCCTTGGCCTCTCTCCCCACCTTC
15	NA	TRBV2	TRBJ2-1	TRBD2	CASSEGGIFYNEQFF	TGTGCCAGCAGTGAGGGGGGGATTTTCTACAATGAGCAGTTCTTC
12	NA	TRBV29-1	TRBJ1-2	TRBD1	CSADRVGYGYTF	TGCAGCGCCGACAGGGTGGGGTATGGCTACACCTTC
14	NA	TRBV13	TRBJ2-3	TRBD1	CASSLWTGIDTQYF	TGTGCCAGCAGCCTTTGGACAGGGATAGATACGCAGTATTTT
17	NA	TRBV7-8	TRBJ2-1	NA	CASSRDGAGSSYNEQFF	TGTGCCAGCAGTCGCGACGGGGCCGGGAGCTCCTACAATGAGCAGTTCTTC
17	NA	TRBV5-1	TRBJ1-1	TRBD1	CASSPLRQGIVNTEAFF	TGCGCCAGCAGCCCCCTTCGACAGGGCATAGTGAACACTGAAGCTTTCTTT
14	NA	TRBV28	TRBJ2-7	TRBD1	CASSPPGQGDEQYF	TGTGCCAGCAGCCCACCGGGACAGGGGGACGAGCAGTACTTC
14	once	TRBV7-8	TRBJ1-6	NA	CASSLGSYNSPLHF	TGTGCCAGCAGCTTAGGCAGCTATAATTCACCCCTCCACTTT
16	NA	TRBV19	TRBJ2-7	TRBD2	CASSKEAGVGAYEQYF	TGTGCCAGTAGTAAAGAAGCGGGGGTAGGAGCTTACGAGCAGTACTTC
17	NA	TRBV11-2	TRBJ1-6	NA	CASSEGRGRRSNSPLHF	TGTGCCAGCAGCGAAGGAAGGGGCAGGCGAAGTAATTCACCCCTCCACTTT
16	NA	TRBV11-3	TRBJ2-7	TRBD1	CASSLEEGQGHREQYF	TGTGCCAGCAGCTTAGAAGAGGGACAGGGGCATAGGGAGCAGTACTTC
13	NA	TRBV2	TRBJ2-1	NA	CAIRGSSYNEQFF	TGTGCCATTAGGGGGAGCTCCTACAATGAGCAGTTCTTC
14	NA	TRBV18	TRBJ2-7	TRBD1	CASSGTGVGNEQYF	TGTGCCAGCTCCGGGACAGGGGTTGGCAACGAGCAGTACTTC
15	NA	TRBV30	TRBJ1-5	NA	CAWSVSGSNSQPQHF	TGTGCCTGGAGTGTATCAGGGTCGAATTCTCAGCCCCAGCATTTT